Below, one T cell receptor beta chain is given with its context. The target antigen is unknown. The CDR3 runs to 15 residues. Trimming left V 3 bases short and J 2 bases short, with 11 bases between. Germline CDR1 and CDR2: MDHEN and SYDVKM. Genomic DNA was subjected to two-round multiplex PCR for amplification of TCR beta CDR3. Gene-specific primers for each TRBV and TRBJ gene drove first-round PCR. TCRdb used MiXCR to reprocess the multiplex PCR reads, holding one entry per CDR3 protein. The table lists over 15,000 distinct CDR3 sequences, around three fifths of them singletons. This entry comes from a study of prognosis after radiotherapy for stage I lung cancer. Regarding the study as a whole: The authors did not determine whether the expanded TCR clones were tumor-specific.

This TCR came from a donor over 45 with non-small cell lung cancer. The chain links TRBV28 to TRBJ2-1, with D perhaps matching TRBD1 or TRBD2 (6 bases each). This specimen was PBMCs, taken before or after stereotactic body radiation therapy (not recorded which). The chain's CDR3 is CASSFMGGTYNEQFF. The CDR3 DNA reads as TGTGCCAGCAGTTTCATGGGGGGCACCTACAATGAGCAGTTCTTC. Complete variable domain (other parts from reference TRBV28 and TRBJ2-1): DVKVTQSSRYLVKRTGEKVFLECVQDMDHENMFWYRQDPGLGLRLIYFSYDVKMKEKGDIPEGYSVSREKKERFSLILESASTNQTSMYLCASSFMGGTYNEQFFGPGTRLTVL.